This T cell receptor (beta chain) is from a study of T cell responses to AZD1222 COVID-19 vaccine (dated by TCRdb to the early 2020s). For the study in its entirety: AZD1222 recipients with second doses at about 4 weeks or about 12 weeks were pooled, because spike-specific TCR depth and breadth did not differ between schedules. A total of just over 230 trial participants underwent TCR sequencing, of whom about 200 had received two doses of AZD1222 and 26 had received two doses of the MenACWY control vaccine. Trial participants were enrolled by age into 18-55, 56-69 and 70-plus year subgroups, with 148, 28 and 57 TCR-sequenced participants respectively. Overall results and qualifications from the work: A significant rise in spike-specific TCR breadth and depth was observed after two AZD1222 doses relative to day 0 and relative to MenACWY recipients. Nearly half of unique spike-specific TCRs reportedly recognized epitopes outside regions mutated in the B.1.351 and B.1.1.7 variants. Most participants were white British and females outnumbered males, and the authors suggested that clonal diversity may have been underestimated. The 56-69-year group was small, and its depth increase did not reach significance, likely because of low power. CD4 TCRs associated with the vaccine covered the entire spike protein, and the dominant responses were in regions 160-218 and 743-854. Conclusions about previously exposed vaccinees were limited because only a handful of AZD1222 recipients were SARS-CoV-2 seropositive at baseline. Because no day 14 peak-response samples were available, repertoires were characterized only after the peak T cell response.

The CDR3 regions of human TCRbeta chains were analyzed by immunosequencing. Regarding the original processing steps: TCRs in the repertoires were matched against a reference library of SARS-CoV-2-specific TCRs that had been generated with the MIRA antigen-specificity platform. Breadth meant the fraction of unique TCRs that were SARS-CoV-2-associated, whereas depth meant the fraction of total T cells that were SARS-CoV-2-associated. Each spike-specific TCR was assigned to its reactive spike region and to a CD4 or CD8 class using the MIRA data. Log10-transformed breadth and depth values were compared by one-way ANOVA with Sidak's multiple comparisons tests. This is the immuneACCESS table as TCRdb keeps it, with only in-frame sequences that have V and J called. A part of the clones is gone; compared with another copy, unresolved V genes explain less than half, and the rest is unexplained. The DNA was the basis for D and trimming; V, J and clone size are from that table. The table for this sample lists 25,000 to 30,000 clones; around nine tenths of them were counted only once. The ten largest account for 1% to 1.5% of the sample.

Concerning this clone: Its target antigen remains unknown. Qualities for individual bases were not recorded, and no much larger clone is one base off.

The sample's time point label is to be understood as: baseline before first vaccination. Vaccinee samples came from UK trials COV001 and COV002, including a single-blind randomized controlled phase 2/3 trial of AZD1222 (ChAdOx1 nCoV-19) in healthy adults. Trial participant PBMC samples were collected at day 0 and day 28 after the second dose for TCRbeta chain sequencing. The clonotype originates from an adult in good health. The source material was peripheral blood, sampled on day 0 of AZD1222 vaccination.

The CDR3 reads CASSFGLAGGSSYEQYF. The bases read TGCGCCAGCAGCTTCGGACTAGCGGGGGGGAGCTCCTACGAGCAGTACTTC. The rearranged segments are TRBV5-1 and TRBJ2-7, with 15 middle bases fitting TRBD2. Via the germline V gene, CDR1 is SGHRS and CDR2 YFSETQ. The germline V and J ends show losses of 2 bases and 0 bases respectively, and no gene match explains 3 bases of the junction. Measured from the cysteine to the phenylalanine, the CDR3 is 17 residues long. The entry retains the CDR3 DNA only, 51 bases that are in frame from base 1.